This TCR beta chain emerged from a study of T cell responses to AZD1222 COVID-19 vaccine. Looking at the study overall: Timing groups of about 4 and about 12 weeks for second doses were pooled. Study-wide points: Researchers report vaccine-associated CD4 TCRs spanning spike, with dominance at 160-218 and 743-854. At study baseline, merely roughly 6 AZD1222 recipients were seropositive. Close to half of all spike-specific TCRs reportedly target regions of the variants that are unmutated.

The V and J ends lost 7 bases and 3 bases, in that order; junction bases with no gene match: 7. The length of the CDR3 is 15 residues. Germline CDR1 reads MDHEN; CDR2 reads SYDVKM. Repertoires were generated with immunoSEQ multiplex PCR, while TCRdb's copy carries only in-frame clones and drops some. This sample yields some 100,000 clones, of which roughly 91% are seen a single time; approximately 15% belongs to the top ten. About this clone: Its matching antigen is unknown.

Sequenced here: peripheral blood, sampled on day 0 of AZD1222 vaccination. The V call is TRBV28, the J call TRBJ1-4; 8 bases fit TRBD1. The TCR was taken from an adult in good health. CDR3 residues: CASNPSDRANEKLFF. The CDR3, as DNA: TGTGCCAGCAATCCCTCGGACAGGGCTAATGAAAAACTGTTTTTT.